The 10 T cell receptor beta chains given below trace back to one sample, sequenced in a study of T cells in Graves' hyperthyroidism and ophthalmopathy. The TCR beta CDR3 regions underwent amplification using RNA transcripts as the source. The HTBI primer set was used in a first-round RT-PCR of the TCR CDR3. TCRdb recomputed calls from the multiplex PCR reads with MiXCR, one row per CDR3 protein. The sample shows fewer than 900,000 distinct CDR3 sequences, less than 20% of them seen only once. The sequenced material came from blood. Every receptor here comes from a man between 18 and 29 years old with Graves' hyperthyroidism.

Many counts were recorded for this clonotype. V gene TRBV4-2 combines with J gene TRBJ2-7; TRBD2 is a possible D gene (7 bases). The V gene's germline CDR1 is LGHNA and CDR2 YNFKEQ. Deletions cut 3 bases from V and 0 bases from J, with 18 bases between. CDR3 length: 17 amino acids. The CDR3 sequence is CASSHRGGGRSSYEQYF. CDR3 nucleotide sequence: TGTGCCAGCAGCCATCGTGGGGGGGGGCGTTCCTCCTACGAGCAGTACTTC.

This clonotype was seen a few times. The chain combines TRBV20-1 with TRBJ2-7; D gene uncertain. This CDR3 region has 13 residues. Looked up from germline, CDR1 is DFQATT and CDR2 is SNEGSKA (reference sequence). The V gene lost 0 bases and the J gene lost 4 bases, with 10 bases spanning the gap. The CDR3 spells CSARDSPRYEQYF. The CDR3 DNA reads as TGCAGTGCTAGAGATTCACCTCGGTACGAGCAGTACTTC.

This clonotype was seen repeatedly, ten times or more. The chain couples TRBV30 to TRBJ1-5; D not certain. Trimming left V 3 bases short and J 2 bases short, with 14 bases between. Per the germline V gene, CDR1 is GTSNPN and CDR2 is SVGIG (reference sequence). The CDR3 sequence is 15 residues long. CDR3 bases: TGTGCCTGGAGCGCCCCGGGGTTTGGCAATCAGCCCCAGCATTTT. This encodes CAWSAPGFGNQPQHF.

Of note for this clonotype: Compared with germline, one end of the junction differs, possibly owing to a read error. The gene calls are TRBV7-3 and TRBJ2-7; 10 nucleotides agree with TRBD1. Looked up from germline, CDR1 is SGHTA and CDR2 is FQGTGA. The length of the CDR3 is 14 residues. DNA of the CDR3: TGTGCCAGCGGTCCCGGGACAGGGGACTACGGGCAGTACTTC. Its translation: CASGPGTGDYGQYF.

This clonotype appeared a few times. The chain joins TRBV25-1 to TRBJ2-1, with 7 bases lining up with TRBD1. This CDR3 is built from 14 residues. The germline V gene encodes CDR1 MGHDK and CDR2 SYGVNS. With 8 bases clipped from V and 8 bases from J, the junction kept 12 bases outside the gene matches. This CDR3 reads CASSRTGSLDEQFF. DNA for the CDR3: TGTGCCAGCTCTCGGACAGGCTCCTTGGATGAGCAGTTCTTC.

This clonotype was counted ten times or more. The chain is built from TRBV20-1 and TRBJ1-5; no clear D gene. The CDR3 length is 13 residues. Germline V gene lookup returns CDR1 DFQATT and CDR2 SNEGSKA (reference sequence). Between the trimmed V and J ends, which lost 7 bases and 1 base, there was a span of 11 bases. This CDR3 reads CSVMGLSNQPQHF. The CDR3 DNA reads TGCAGTGTCATGGGCCTCAGCAATCAGCCCCAGCATTTT.

The CDR3: CSVEGWGERNEQFF. CDR3 bases: TGCAGCGTTGAAGGGTGGGGCGAACGCAATGAGCAGTTCTTC. J is TRBJ2-1 and V is TRBV29-1; perhaps TRBD1 as D (5 bases). V gave up 1 base and J gave up 6 bases, with 13 bases separating them. CDR3 length: 14 amino acids. Germline V gene sequence: CDR1 SQVTM, CDR2 ANQGSEA.

This clonotype has a count of ten or more. The chain couples TRBV3-1 to TRBJ1-2; TRBD1 is a possible D gene (6 bases). Trimming removed 4 bases from V and 2 bases from J, with 11 bases in between. Germline assignment: CDR1 LGHDT and CDR2 YNNKEL (reference sequence). The length of the CDR3 is 14 residues. For the CDR3, the DNA is TGTGCCAGCAGCCTCAAAACAGGGAACTATGGCTACACCTTC. Its translation is CASSLKTGNYGYTF.

This clonotype was observed a few times. A read error may produce the germline difference seen at one junction end. The chain combines TRBV28 with TRBJ1-5; 10 bases are shared with TRBD1. The CDR3 totals 14 residues. The germline gives CDR1 MDHEN, CDR2 SYDVKM. CDR3 amino acids: CACSSTGGYQPQHF. The CDR3 nucleotides are TGTGCCTGCAGCTCGACAGGGGGCTATCAGCCCCAGCATTTT.

This clonotype occurred a few times. This chain uses TRBV24-1 with TRBJ2-2; D uncertain. CDR3 length equals 14 residues. Trimming pared 3 bases from V and 7 bases from J, leaving 11 bases between. The germline gives CDR1 KGHDR, CDR2 SFDVKD. The CDR3 bases are TGTGCCACCAGTGATACCCGGACGAACGGGGAGCTGTTTTTT. Translation: CATSDTRTNGELFF.